Shown below are 17 T cell receptor beta chains from a single sample sequenced in a study of radiotherapy plus CTLA-4 blockade in lung cancer. Only in-frame clones appear in the TCRdb table, and some are missing; sequencing was by immunoSEQ multiplex PCR. The profile shows tens of thousands of clones, 77% of them singletons. The sample here was peripheral blood, taken from a patient treated with radiotherapy plus ipilimumab. The origin of the receptors is a human donor with non-small cell lung cancer whose response to radiotherapy plus ipilimumab could not be evaluated.

V usage is TRBV5-1 and J usage is TRBJ1-3; D is unresolved. Deletions cut 0 bases from V and 4 bases from J, with 8 bases between. Per the germline V gene, CDR1 is SGHRS and CDR2 is YFSETQ. The CDR3 covers 14 residues. The CDR3 DNA reads as TGCGCCAGCAGCTTGGCCGGCGGAGGAAACACCATATATTTT. It encodes CASSLAGGGNTIYF.

V gene TRBV5-1 combines with J gene TRBJ2-2; the match to TRBD2 covers 10 bases. The V gene's germline CDR1 is SGHRS and CDR2 YFSETQ. V dropped 4 bases and J dropped 6; count of bases not matched to a gene: 12. This CDR3 has 17 amino acids. The CDR3, as DNA: TGCGCCAGCAGCACTCGGACTAGCGGACGCGGAGCCGGGGAGCTGTTTTTT. Translated, it gives CASSTRTSGRGAGELFF.

The gene calls are TRBV9 and TRBJ2-5; 8 bases map to TRBD2. Germline CDR1 and CDR2: SGDLS and YYNGEE. The CDR3 covers 17 residues. V dropped 0 bases and J dropped 5; count of bases not matched to a gene: 12. The DNA for the CDR3 is TGTGCCAGCAGCGTAGTGCCTTCGGGGGGGGGCCGGGAGACCCAGTACTTC. The encoded protein is CASSVVPSGGGRETQYF. Combining the CDR3 with reference TRBV9 and TRBJ2-5 gives the whole variable domain DSGVTQTPKHLITATGQRVTLRCSPRSGDLSVYWYQQSLDQGLQFLIQYYNGEERAKGNILERFSAQQFPDLHSELNLSSLELGDSALYFCASSVVPSGGGRETQYFGPGTRLLVL.

The genes are TRBV11-2 and TRBJ2-3; the D gene is possibly TRBD2 (6 bases). Looked up from germline, CDR1 is SGHAT and CDR2 is FQNNGV. CDR3 size: 15 residues. Trimming stripped 5 bases from V and 1 base from J, with 13 bases between. The CDR3 region is CASSLWASGTDTQYF. The DNA of the CDR3 is TGTGCCAGCAGCCTGTGGGCTAGCGGCACAGATACGCAGTATTTT.

This clone has only a few counts. This rearrangement joins TRBV30 to TRBJ2-7; D possibly corresponds to TRBD1 (5 bases). The germline gives CDR1 GTSNPN, CDR2 SVGIG (reference sequence). The V and J ends lost 5 bases and 4 bases respectively, with 12 bases between them. CDR3 size: 12 residues. CDR3: CAWQGVRYEQYF. CDR3 coding DNA: TGTGCCTGGCAGGGTGTCAGGTACGAGCAGTACTTC.

The J gene is TRBJ1-1, the V gene TRBV6-6, with 10 bases identical to TRBD1. With V trimmed by 3 bases and J by 4 bases, 5 bases remained unmatched. In germline, CDR1 is MNHNY, CDR2 SVGAGI (reference sequence). There are 15 residues in the CDR3. CDR3 residues: CASSYSGQGGTEAFF. Here the CDR3 DNA reads TGTGCCAGCAGTTATTCCGGACAGGGGGGCACTGAAGCTTTCTTT.

This rearrangement joins TRBV4-1 to TRBJ2-1, with a tentative D call TRBD1 (5 bases). Germline V gives CDR1 MGHRA, CDR2 YSYEKL. The CDR3 sequence is 15 residues long. V was trimmed by 1 base and J by 2 bases, leaving 9 bases between them. CDR3 protein: CASSQVGRAYNEQFF. In DNA, the CDR3 is TGCGCCAGCAGCCAAGTGGGGCGCGCCTACAATGAGCAGTTCTTC.

The rearrangement links TRBV25-1 to TRBJ2-3, with a weak D call TRBD2 (6 bases). The CDR3 contains 12 residues. CDR1 MGHDK and CDR2 SYGVNS come from the germline V gene. CDR3 coding DNA: TGTGCTACGGCGGGGAGCACAGATACGCAGTATTTT. Its protein product is CATAGSTDTQYF. The full variable domain, in which reference TRBV25-1 and TRBJ2-3 provide the parts outside the CDR3, is EADIYQTPRYLVIGTGKKITLECSQTMGHDKMYWYQQDPGMELHLIHYSYGVNSTEKGDLSSESTVSRIRTEHFPLTLESARPSHTSQYLCATAGSTDTQYFGPGTRLTVL.

The CDR3 here is CSALPRQGAQYF. CDR3 DNA: TGCAGCGCCCTACCCAGACAGGGCGCGCAGTATTTT. This sequence joins TRBV29-1 and TRBJ2-3; 7 bases map to TRBD1. This CDR3 has 12 amino acids. Germline CDR1 reads SQVTM; CDR2 reads ANQGSEA. J gave up 10 bases and V 7 bases, and 11 bases lay outside the gene matches.

The chain employs TRBV7-6 and TRBJ2-7; D uncertain. The CDR3 extends over 13 amino acids. Trimming shortened V by 2 bases and J by 6 bases, and 11 bases separated the two germline ends. From germline, CDR1 is SGHVS and CDR2 FNYEAQ. Here the CDR3 reads CASSLNTQSEQYF. For the CDR3, the DNA is TGTGCCAGCAGCTTAAATACCCAGTCCGAGCAGTACTTC.

The chain combines TRBV4-1 with TRBJ2-3; D is undetermined. The CDR3 spans 15 residues. With 1 base removed from V and 4 bases from J, the gap between germline ends came to 12 bases. Germline CDR1 reads MGHRA; CDR2 reads YSYEKL. The CDR3 sequence: CASSQGWAVADTQYF. CDR3 nucleotides: TGCGCCAGCAGCCAAGGATGGGCCGTAGCAGATACGCAGTATTTT.

The chain uses TRBV5-1 and TRBJ2-1; 11 bases agree with TRBD2. CDR1 SGHRS and CDR2 YFSETQ come from the germline V gene. The CDR3 has 15 residues. V was clipped by 2 bases and J by 7 bases; unmatched bases: 5. The CDR3 DNA reads as TGCGCCAGCAGCTTCGCGACTAGCGGGATAAATGAGCAGTTCTTC. Residues: CASSFATSGINEQFF.

J is TRBJ1-2 and V is TRBV6-5, with 7 nucleotides matching TRBD1. Per the germline V gene, CDR1 is MNHEY and CDR2 is SVGAGI. V shed 6 bases and J 6 bases; nucleotides not matched to a gene: 7. This CDR3 contains 13 residues. The CDR3 region has the DNA TGTGCCAGCAGGAGAACAGGGGTCGATGGCTACACCTTC. Translated, it gives CASRRTGVDGYTF.

The chain carries TRBV7-2 and TRBJ1-6; D is uncertain. The CDR3 has 13 amino acids. Germline CDR1 and CDR2: SGHTA and FQGNSA. The V and J ends lost 5 bases and 7 bases respectively, with 9 bases between them. This CDR3 is CASSLSENSPLHF. For the CDR3, the DNA is TGTGCCAGCAGCCTAAGCGAAAATTCACCCCTCCACTTT.

This clone has just a few counts. The rearrangement links TRBV5-6 to TRBJ1-2; D is undetermined. Deletions cut 2 bases from V and 8 bases from J, with 16 bases between. CDR1 and CDR2 (germline): SGHDT, YYEEEE. The CDR3 extends over 14 amino acids. The CDR3 coding sequence is TGTGCCAGCAGCTTAAGAGTTCTCTCGGGAGGCTACACCTTC. Protein sequence: CASSLRVLSGGYTF.

The gene calls are TRBV28 and TRBJ2-2, with 11 positions matching TRBD1. CDR1 and CDR2 from the germline V gene are MDHEN and SYDVKM. The CDR3 is 17 residues long. The trim removed 5 bases at V and 6 bases at J, leaving 11 bases unmatched. The CDR3 sequence: CASSPEPRTGGSGELFF. The CDR3 DNA sequence: TGTGCCAGCAGTCCAGAACCCCGGACAGGGGGCTCCGGGGAGCTGTTTTTT.

The table lists this clone with a few counts. The chain carries TRBV21-1 and TRBJ2-2; the D call TRBD2 from the table was never checked on the DNA. TRBV21-1 is assigned pseudogene status. The CDR3 sequence is 17 residues long. The CDR3 protein is CASSKWERGTNTGELFF. For the CDR3, the DNA is TGTGCCAGCAGCAAATGGGAAAGAGGGACGAACACCGGGGAGCTGTTTTTT.